This T cell receptor beta chain was found in a study of T cell responses to AZD1222 COVID-19 vaccine. Concerning this clone itself: Its specificity is unknown.

With 4 bases clipped from V and 5 bases from J, the junction kept 7 bases outside the gene matches. Germline lookup yields CDR1 WNHNN and CDR2 SYGVQD (reference sequence). CDR3 length: 14 amino acids. The protocol was immunoSEQ multiplex PCR, while the TCRdb copy is restricted to in-frame clones and leaves out a portion. Of roughly 69,000 clones listed, around 80% are singletons. Overall study findings and caveats: Only 5 or 6 people who got AZD1222 tested seropositive at baseline. It was only after the peak T cell response that any repertoires were sampled. Increases in Spike-specific TCR breadth and depth were seen after two AZD1222 doses.

This TCR was recovered from an adult who received the AZD1222 COVID-19 vaccine. The chain recombines TRBV10-1 with TRBJ2-7, with 8 bases that match TRBD2. The sequenced sample was peripheral blood, obtained 28 days after the second AZD1222 dose. The CDR3 spells CASSVQRGSDEQYF. CDR3 nucleotide sequence: TGCGCCAGCAGTGTCCAGCGGGGGTCTGACGAGCAGTACTTC.